This T cell receptor beta chain was identified during a study of shared clonotypes between healthy human individuals. CDR3 length: 10 amino acids. The germline V gene encodes CDR1 DFQATT and CDR2 SNEGSKA (reference sequence). The V end was cut by 4 bases, the J end by 10 bases, with 8 bases between. There were no recent acute infections or vaccinations among the donors, who were healthy HIV-negative adults. Donors comprised only Caucasian adults living in Nashville, Tennessee. Evenly divided among several immunoSEQ plates was the genomic DNA of each subset. Assay: immunoSEQ multiplex PCR; the TCRdb copy retains only in-frame clones and omits some. The profile shows a few million clones, approximately 90% of them singletons.

Sequencing was done on a sample of naive CD4+ T cells sorted from blood. Subset given: CD45RA+ positively selected. The chain couples TRBV20-1 to TRBJ2-1; the D is unclear. This sequence originates from a man aged 18 to 30 in good health. This CDR3 is CSATSKEQFF. The DNA for the CDR3 is TGCAGTGCTACTTCGAAAGAGCAGTTCTTC.